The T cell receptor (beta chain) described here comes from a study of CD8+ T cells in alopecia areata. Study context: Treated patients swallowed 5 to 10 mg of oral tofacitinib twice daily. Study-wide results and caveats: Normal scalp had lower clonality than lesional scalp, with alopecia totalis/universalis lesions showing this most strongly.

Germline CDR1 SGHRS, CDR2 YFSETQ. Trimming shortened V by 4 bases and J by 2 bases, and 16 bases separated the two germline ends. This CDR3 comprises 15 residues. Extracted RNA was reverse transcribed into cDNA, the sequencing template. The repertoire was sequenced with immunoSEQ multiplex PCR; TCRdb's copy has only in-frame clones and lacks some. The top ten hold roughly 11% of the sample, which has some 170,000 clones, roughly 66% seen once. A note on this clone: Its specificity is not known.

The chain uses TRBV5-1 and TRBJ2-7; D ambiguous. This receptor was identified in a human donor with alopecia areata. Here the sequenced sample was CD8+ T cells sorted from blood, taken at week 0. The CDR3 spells CASSPESGETYEQYF. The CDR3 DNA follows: TGCGCCAGCAGCCCAGAAAGTGGGGAAACCTACGAGCAGTACTTC.